The TCR beta chain described here comes from a study of response to subunit inactivated influenza vaccine. Study-wide results and limits: Each seasonal flu vaccination may recruit only limited new T cells, authors suggested.

TCRdb re-called the RT-PCR reads through MiXCR, storing one row per CDR3 protein. The sample lists about 520,000 distinct CDR3 sequences, 25% seen once, with 1.5% to 2% in the top ten. Worth noting for this clonotype: Antigen specificity is unknown.

Germline lookup yields CDR1 LGHNA and CDR2 YNFKEQ. The CDR3 has 14 amino acids. V shed 3 bases and J 4 bases; nucleotides not matched to a gene: 3. This clonotype was obtained from a man aged 45-60 years who received an inactivated influenza vaccine. The V gene is TRBV4-2, the J gene TRBJ2-7, with 10 bases fitting TRBD1. Sequences were derived from CD4+ T cells sorted from PBMCs, sampled roughly 5 days after vaccination. CDR3 bases: TGTGCCAGCAGCCACCGGGACAGGGGTTACGAGCAGTACTTC. Translation: CASSHRDRGYEQYF.